This TCR beta chain was identified during a study of cytomegalovirus exposure and HLA in healthy donors (dated by TCRdb to the late 2010s). Some background on the complete study: An earlier analysis of about 530 of the donors reported 276 Gb of sequence data and 95 million to 140 million unique TCR beta sequences obtained from around 190 million T cells. Genome-wide SNP genotypes for about 65% of the roughly 670 donors were used in a later genetic analysis, which treated that subset as a discovery cohort. Typing coverage differed by locus: A, B, C, DRB1 and DQB1 were typed in about 620-630 donors, DQA1 in about 500, DPA1 in nearly 610, and DPB1 in approximately 450. About 280 gigabases of sequencing data and approximately 80 million unique TCR sequences were included in an early release covering about 620 HLA-typed donors. On average, approximately 250,000 unique TCR beta nucleotide sequences were sequenced per donor among roughly 430 genotyped donors of the cohort, with around 19% of those sequences being non-productive. All discovery cohort repertoires had been generated using a single sequencing platform. To predict cytomegalovirus infection status, the study brought together high-throughput TCR immunosequencing, statistical association of individual TCRs with disease status, and machine learning. The genetic ancestry cluster associated with self-reported Caucasian donors included about four fifths of the 300 to 450 genotyped donors. Rather than using new phenotypic data, the later analysis identified candidate immune exposures from TCR beta sequences and from how often those sequences occurred across donors. The study was designed to test whether signatures of past pathogen exposure could be identified by cataloging public T cell receptors. HLA typing covered class I and class II loci at four-digit resolution. A later analysis re-examined previously published TCR beta repertoires from several hundred donors and added high-resolution HLA genotyping to investigate patterns of TCR occurrence. The study used immunosequencing to profile the T cell repertoires of several hundred subjects and linked those repertoires to cytomegalovirus serostatus. Donor age, sex, ethnicity and CMV serostatus were compiled together with the repertoire data. To decide whether each TCR beta V gene segment behaved as functional or pseudogenic, an earlier analysis of some 600 of the donors relied on high-throughput TCR beta sequencing. A handful of DR-DQ haplotypes were handled as single units for association and clustering because linkage in the cohort was strong. A separate validation cohort of over a hundred different subjects was used in addition to the approximately 610-subject first cohort. Summary of the overall study and its limitations: Because some donors lacked HLA typing at each locus, the association tests relied only on the typed subset. The classifier was reported to diagnose cytomegalovirus status with high specificity and sensitivity in both the original and validation cohorts. The earlier analysis of a few hundred of the donors excluded roughly 17 rarely observed V segments, including chromosome 9 orphons, because counts were too low. In a later analysis, 15,000 to 20,000 TCR beta sequences were associated with specific HLA alleles at a false discovery rate of 0.05. While some public TCRs were present in many individuals, most TCR sequences turned up only very rarely across donors. In a later analysis, the rate of TCR association differed among HLA loci, with DRB1 alleles having the most associated TCRs and HLA-C alleles having the fewest. In vitro tests confirmed that a few of the cytomegalovirus-associated TCR beta chains recognize cytomegalovirus antigens. In a later analysis, several top co-occurrence clusters were reported to appear linked to parvovirus B19, influenza, CMV and Epstein-Barr virus. The study listed 150 to 200 TCR beta chains as associated with cytomegalovirus. A cluster of highly shared sequence variants was judged likely to be a technical artifact of the sequencing pipeline. A further reported finding was that TCR beta sequences accurately predicted the HLA-A and HLA-B alleles for most subjects in the first cohort. According to a later analysis, most CMV-associated TCR beta chains appeared to be HLA-restricted, and the HLA associations seemed to be driven largely by CMV exposure. The presence/absence analyses assumed that sequencing depth was roughly uniform across donors, and that assumption may not be true. In this cohort, only TCR beta chains were sequenced, and detectable features were limited by the absence of alpha or paired-chain data. The authors suggested that the approach could potentially be generalized to other disease states and immunological phenotypes. V-gene and J-gene trimming of TCR beta chains was associated with a missense DCLRE1C variant in a later genetic analysis, and the association was replicated in an independent cohort. Correlated functional status among segregating V segments might be attributable to linkage disequilibrium, but an unknown experimental factor could not be ruled out. When HLA alleles, especially DR and DQ, strongly co-occurred, attributing TCR associations to individual alleles was difficult. The 87-base-pair reads could not distinguish some IMGT-functional V segments, including TRBV6-2 and TRBV6-3, so those segments were excluded. In an earlier analysis of approximately 590 of the donors, most TCR beta V segments were observed in productive rearrangements about 87% or about 30% of the time, broadly matching IMGT annotations. In a later genetic analysis, fewer N-insertions in productive TCRs were reported among donors in an Asian-associated ancestry cluster than the approximately 670-donor mean. In a later analysis, HLA-associated TCR beta chains were found to be more clonally expanded and to have lower generation probabilities than equally common non-associated chains. The only immune exposure information available for the cohort was CMV serostatus.

The protocol used for the library was the immunoSEQ multiplex PCR assay. For the multiplex PCR, a mixture combining 60 forward primers for TCR Vbeta segments and 13 reverse primers for TCR Jbeta segments was used. The CDR3 region of rearranged TCR beta genes was amplified from genomic DNA by a multiplex PCR assay. The Illumina HiSeq System was used to sequence the amplified TCR beta libraries as 87-base-pair reads. The study's processing was this. A later analysis counted some 74 million unique TCR beta chains across the 666 repertoires, and 9.5 million to 11 million of these chains were shared by at least two donors. Raw reads were error-corrected and collapsed into unique sequences with a nearest-neighbor algorithm that merged closely related sequences to remove PCR and sequencing errors. To assign V, D and J gene segments, CDR3 sequences were aligned to IMGT reference sequences. For a sequence to be retained, a match of at least six nucleotides to both a V gene segment and a J gene segment was required. Rearrangements were classified as productive when the CDR3 lacked stop codons and remained in frame with V and J, and all other rearrangements were classified as non-productive. Following IMGT convention, CDR3 was defined as the stretch from the second conserved V-encoded cysteine up to the conserved J-encoded phenylalanine. The earlier analysis of about 610 of the donors excluded any sequence lacking an unambiguous match to a single V gene segment. An earlier analysis of several hundred of the donors called V segments functional above 56.7% productive rearrangements and segregating when the between-donor standard deviation exceeded 5%. A statistical classification framework was built for diagnosing cytomegalovirus status from the catalog of TCR beta chain sequences. V and J gene assignment, in a later analysis, came from comparing TCR nucleotide sequences with IMGT/GENE-DB human TR gene sequences. In a later analysis, CDR3 sequences and most-parsimonious VDJ recombination scenarios were assigned using the TCRdist pipeline. A later analysis defined each TCR beta chain by its CDR3 amino acid sequence plus V-gene family, and excluded reads lacking a unique V-gene family. In a later analysis, approximately 640 highly shared, low-generation-probability nucleotide sequences were removed to address suspected cross-contamination and a sequencing artifact. A later analysis calculated a clonal expansion index for each public chain from normalized within-repertoire ranks of inferred template counts. Generation probabilities in a later analysis came from a VDJ recombination model fitted to out-of-frame rearrangements, and those results were checked against IGoR. A later analysis scored TCR-TCR, TCR-HLA and TCR-CMV co-occurrence with hypergeometric tests, applying a repertoire-size bias correction to TCR pairs. A later analysis estimated false discovery rates by permuting HLA or CMV assignments 20 times. In a later analysis, co-occurring TCRs were grouped using DBSCAN, and TCRdist sequence similarity was added for clustering within HLA-allele-positive subsets. Repertoires with fewer than 30,000 or more than 120,000 public chains, plus five repertoires with anomalous nucleotide sharing, were excluded from co-occurrence clustering. Not all clones reach the TCRdb copy of this immuneACCESS table, which keeps in-frame sequences only. Checked studies attribute under half of the gap to unresolved V genes and leave the rest unexplained. V and J calls and clone size are those listed in that table; D and trimming were worked out from the DNA. Within this sample are some 170,000 clones, with 80% to 90% of them counted one time only. The top ten constitute roughly 5% of the sample.

About this clone: This receptor's antigen is unknown. It has no much larger one-base neighbor in the sample; base qualities were not kept.

Reading from cysteine to phenylalanine, the CDR3 counts 15 amino acids. Kept here is only the CDR3 DNA, which spans 45 bases and is read in frame from base 1. The germline V gene sets CDR1 to SGHRS and CDR2 to YFSETQ. V loses 4 bases, J loses 5 bases, and the germline ends lie 18 bases apart. The cohort was made up of about 610 healthy bone marrow donors. All cohort members were sampled while nominally healthy, although unrecorded immune exposures were likely present. The donor tested CMV seropositive, placing the donor among the 290 or so seropositive members of the cohort. Each donor provided a peripheral blood sample, and peripheral blood mononuclear cells were used for TCR beta sequencing. Genomic DNA was extracted from the blood cell samples with the Qiagen DNeasy Blood Extraction Kit.

Source material: PBMCs. The receptor was isolated from a woman younger than 35 in good health and CMV-seropositive. The sequence links TRBV5-1 to TRBJ1-1, and TRBD1 may be the D gene, going by 5 matching bases. The CDR3 reads CASSQLRLPGTEAFF. The bases are TGCGCCAGCAGCCAATTGCGGCTACCAGGGACTGAAGCTTTCTTT.